This paragraph reports one T cell receptor (beta chain). Its antigen remains unidentified. Repertoires were generated with immunoSEQ multiplex PCR, while TCRdb's copy carries only in-frame clones and drops some. Seen here are approximately 110,000 clones, around 93% observed once, and the top ten hold about 0.32%. The sample originates from a study of siplizumab effects on memory and regulatory T cells. Study results and caveats: Roughly 75-95% of dividing CD4+ or CD8+ clones were without an attributable naive or memory phenotype. Unstimulated subsets were the mapping target of only a minor fraction of alloreactive clones. In siplizumab cultures, the suppressive function of proliferating Tregs remained unconfirmed.

The sample was CD4+ T cells sorted from blood. This clonotype was sampled from a human donor in good health.

The CDR3 spells CASGFRTDTGHQPQHF. CDR3 DNA sequence: TGTGCTAGTGGTTTCAGAACTGACACAGGGCATCAGCCCCAGCATTTT. The genes are TRBV12-5 and TRBJ1-5; TRBD1 might be the D (6 bases). Trimming removed 3 bases from V and 5 bases from J, with 17 bases in between. This CDR3 spans 16 amino acids. The germline gives CDR1 LGHNT, CDR2 FRNRAP.